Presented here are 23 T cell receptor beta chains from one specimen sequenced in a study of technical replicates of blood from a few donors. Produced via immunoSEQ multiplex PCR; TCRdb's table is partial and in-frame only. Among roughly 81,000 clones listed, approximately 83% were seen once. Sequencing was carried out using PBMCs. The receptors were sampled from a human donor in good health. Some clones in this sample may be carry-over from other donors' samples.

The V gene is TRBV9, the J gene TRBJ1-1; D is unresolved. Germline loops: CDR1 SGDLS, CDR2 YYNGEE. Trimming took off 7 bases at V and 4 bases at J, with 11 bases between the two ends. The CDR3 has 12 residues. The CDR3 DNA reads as TGTGCCAGCGCCAGTGGTGGCACTGAAGCTTTCTTT. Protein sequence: CASASGGTEAFF. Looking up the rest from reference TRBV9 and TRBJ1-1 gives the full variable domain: DSGVTQTPKHLITATGQRVTLRCSPRSGDLSVYWYQQSLDQGLQFLIQYYNGEERAKGNILERFSAQQFPDLHSELNLSSLELGDSALYFCASASGGTEAFFGQGTRLTVV.

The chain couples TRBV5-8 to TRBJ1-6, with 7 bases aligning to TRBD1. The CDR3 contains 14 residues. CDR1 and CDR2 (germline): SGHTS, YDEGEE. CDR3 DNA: TGTGCTTTCACCGGGACAGCTTATAATTCACCCCTCCACTTT. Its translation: CAFTGTAYNSPLHF.

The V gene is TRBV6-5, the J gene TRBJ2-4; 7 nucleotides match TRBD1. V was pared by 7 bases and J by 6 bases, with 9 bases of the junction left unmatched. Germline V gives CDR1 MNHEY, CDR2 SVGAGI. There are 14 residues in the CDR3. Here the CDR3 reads CASTSPTGRNIQYF. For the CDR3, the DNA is TGTGCCAGCACCTCACCGACAGGGCGAAACATTCAGTACTTC.

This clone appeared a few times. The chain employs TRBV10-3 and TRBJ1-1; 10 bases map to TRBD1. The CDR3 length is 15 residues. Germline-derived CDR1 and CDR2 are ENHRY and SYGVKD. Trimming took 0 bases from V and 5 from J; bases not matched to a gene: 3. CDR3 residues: CAISESDRGKTEAFF. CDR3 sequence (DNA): TGTGCCATCAGTGAGTCGGACAGGGGGAAGACTGAAGCTTTCTTT.

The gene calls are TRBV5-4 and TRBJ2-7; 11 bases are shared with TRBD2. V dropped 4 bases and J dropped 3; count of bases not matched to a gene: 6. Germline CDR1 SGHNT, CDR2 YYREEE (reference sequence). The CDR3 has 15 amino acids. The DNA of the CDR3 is TGTGCCAGCAGCCCTACTAGCGGGAGAATCTACGAGCAGTACTTC. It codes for CASSPTSGRIYEQYF. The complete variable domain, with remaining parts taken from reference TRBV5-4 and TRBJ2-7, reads ETGVTQSPTHLIKTRGQQVTLRCSSQSGHNTVSWYQQALGQGPQFIFQYYREEENGRGNFPPRFSGLQFPNYSSELNVNALELDDSALYLCASSPTSGRIYEQYFGPGTRLTVT.

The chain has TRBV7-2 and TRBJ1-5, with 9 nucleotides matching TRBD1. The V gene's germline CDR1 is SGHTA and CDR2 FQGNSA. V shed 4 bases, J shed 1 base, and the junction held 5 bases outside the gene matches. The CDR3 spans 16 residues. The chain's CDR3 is CASSSRQGGSNQPQHF. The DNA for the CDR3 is TGTGCCAGCAGCTCCCGACAGGGGGGGAGCAATCAGCCCCAGCATTTT. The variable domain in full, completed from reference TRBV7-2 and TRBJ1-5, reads GAGVSQSPSNKVTEKGKDVELRCDPISGHTALYWYRQSLGQGLEFLIYFQGNSAPDKSGLPSDRFSAERTGGSVSTLTIQRTQQEDSAVYLCASSSRQGGSNQPQHFGDGTRLSIL.

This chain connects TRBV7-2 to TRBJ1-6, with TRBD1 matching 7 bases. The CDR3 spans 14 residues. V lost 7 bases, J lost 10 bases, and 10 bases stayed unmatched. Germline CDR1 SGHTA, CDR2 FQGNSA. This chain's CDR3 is CASNPAGGRSPLHF. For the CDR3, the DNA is TGTGCCAGCAATCCGGCAGGGGGAAGGTCACCCCTCCACTTT.

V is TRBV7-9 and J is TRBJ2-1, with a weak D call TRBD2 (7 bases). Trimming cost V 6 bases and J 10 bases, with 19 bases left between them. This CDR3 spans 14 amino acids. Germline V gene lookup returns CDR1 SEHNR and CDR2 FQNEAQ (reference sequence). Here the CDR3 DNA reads TGTGCCAGCAGTCTAGCGGACAGCCGGGGGGAGCAGTTCTTC. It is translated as CASSLADSRGEQFF. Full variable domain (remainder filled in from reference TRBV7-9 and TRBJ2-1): DTGVSQNPRHKITKRGQNVTFRCDPISEHNRLYWYRQTLGQGPEFLTYFQNEAQLEKSRLLSDRFSAERPKGSFSTLEIQRTEQGDSAMYLCASSLADSRGEQFFGPGTRLTVL.

The CDR3 region is CASSSVRGLGTEAFF. The CDR3 DNA is TGTGCCAGCAGCTCGGTCAGGGGGCTCGGTACTGAAGCTTTCTTT. The rearrangement uses TRBV11-2 and TRBJ1-1, with TRBD1 matching over 8 bases. CDR1 is SGHAT and CDR2 is FQNNGV in the germline V gene. The J segment lost 5 bases and the V segment lost 4 bases, leaving 9 bases of the junction unmatched. This CDR3 contains 15 residues.

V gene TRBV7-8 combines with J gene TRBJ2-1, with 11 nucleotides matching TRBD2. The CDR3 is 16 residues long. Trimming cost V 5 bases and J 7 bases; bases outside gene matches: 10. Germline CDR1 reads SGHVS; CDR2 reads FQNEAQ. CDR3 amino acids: CASSRWDSGGGNEQFF. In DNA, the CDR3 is TGTGCCAGCAGCCGCTGGGATAGCGGGGGGGGGAATGAGCAGTTCTTC.

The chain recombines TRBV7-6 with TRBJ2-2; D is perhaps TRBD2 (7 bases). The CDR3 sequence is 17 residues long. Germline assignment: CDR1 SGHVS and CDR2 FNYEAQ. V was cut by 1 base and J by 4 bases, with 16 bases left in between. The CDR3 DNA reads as TGTGCCAGCAGCTTAGTCGTGGGGGGGCTTGGCACCGGGGAGCTGTTTTTT. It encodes CASSLVVGGLGTGELFF.

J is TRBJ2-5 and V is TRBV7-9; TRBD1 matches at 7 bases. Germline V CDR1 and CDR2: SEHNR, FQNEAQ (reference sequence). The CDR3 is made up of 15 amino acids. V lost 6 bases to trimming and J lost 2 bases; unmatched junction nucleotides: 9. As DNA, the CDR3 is TGTGCCAGCAGATATACAGGGGCCCGGCAAGAGACCCAGTACTTC. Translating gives CASRYTGARQETQYF.

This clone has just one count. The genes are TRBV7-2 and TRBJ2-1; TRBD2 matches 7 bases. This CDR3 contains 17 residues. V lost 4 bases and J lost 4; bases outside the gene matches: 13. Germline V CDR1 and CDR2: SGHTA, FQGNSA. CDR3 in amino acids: CASSSRFTAGEYNEQFF. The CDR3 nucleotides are TGTGCCAGCAGCTCCCGCTTCACCGCGGGAGAATACAATGAGCAGTTCTTC.

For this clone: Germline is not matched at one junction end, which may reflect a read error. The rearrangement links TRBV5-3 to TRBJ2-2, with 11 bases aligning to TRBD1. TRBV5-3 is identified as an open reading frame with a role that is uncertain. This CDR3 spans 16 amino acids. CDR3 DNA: TGTGCCAGAAGCTTGGCGGACAGGGGGCTTTTCCCGGGAGCTGTTTTT. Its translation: CARSLADRGLFPGAVF.

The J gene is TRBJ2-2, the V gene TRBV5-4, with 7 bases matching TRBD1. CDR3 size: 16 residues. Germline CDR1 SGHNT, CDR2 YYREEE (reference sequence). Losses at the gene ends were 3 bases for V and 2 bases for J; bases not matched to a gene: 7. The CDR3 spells CASSYPDRTNTGELFF. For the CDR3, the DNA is TGTGCCAGCAGCTATCCGGACAGGACTAACACCGGGGAGCTGTTTTTT. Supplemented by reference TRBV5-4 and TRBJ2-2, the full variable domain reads ETGVTQSPTHLIKTRGQQVTLRCSSQSGHNTVSWYQQALGQGPQFIFQYYREEENGRGNFPPRFSGLQFPNYSSELNVNALELDDSALYLCASSYPDRTNTGELFFGEGSRLTVL.

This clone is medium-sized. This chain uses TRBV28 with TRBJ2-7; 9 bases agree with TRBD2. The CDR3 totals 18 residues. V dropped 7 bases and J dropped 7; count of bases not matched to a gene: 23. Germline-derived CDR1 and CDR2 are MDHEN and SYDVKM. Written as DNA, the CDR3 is TGTGCCAGCATCTGGGCTAGCGGGGTCCTGGGGCCTATGGAGGAGCAGTACTTC. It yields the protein CASIWASGVLGPMEEQYF.

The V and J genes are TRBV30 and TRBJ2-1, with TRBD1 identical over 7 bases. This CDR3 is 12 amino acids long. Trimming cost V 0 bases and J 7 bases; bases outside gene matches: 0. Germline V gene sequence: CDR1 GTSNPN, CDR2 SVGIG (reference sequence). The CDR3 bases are TGTGCCTGGAGTGTACAGGGGAATGAGCAGTTCTTC. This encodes CAWSVQGNEQFF.

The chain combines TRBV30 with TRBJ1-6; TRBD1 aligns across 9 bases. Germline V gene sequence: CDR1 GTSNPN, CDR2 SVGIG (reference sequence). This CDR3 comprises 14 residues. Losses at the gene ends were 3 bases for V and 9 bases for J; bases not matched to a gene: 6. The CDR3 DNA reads TGTGCCTGGAGAGGGGACAGGGAAAGTTCACCCCTCCACTTT. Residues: CAWRGDRESSPLHF.

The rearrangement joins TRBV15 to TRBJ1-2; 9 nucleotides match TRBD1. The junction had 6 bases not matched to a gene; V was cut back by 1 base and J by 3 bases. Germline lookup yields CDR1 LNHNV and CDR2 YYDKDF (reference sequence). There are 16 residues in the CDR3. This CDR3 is CATSRATGGWDYGYTF. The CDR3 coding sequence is TGTGCCACCAGCAGAGCAACAGGGGGCTGGGACTATGGCTACACCTTC.

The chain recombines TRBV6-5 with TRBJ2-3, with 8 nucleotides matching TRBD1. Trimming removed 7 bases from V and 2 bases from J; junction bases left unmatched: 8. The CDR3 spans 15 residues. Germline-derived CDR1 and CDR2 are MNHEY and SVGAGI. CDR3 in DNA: TGTGCCAGCACCCCGAAGGGACAGGTCACAGATACGCAGTATTTT. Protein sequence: CASTPKGQVTDTQYF.

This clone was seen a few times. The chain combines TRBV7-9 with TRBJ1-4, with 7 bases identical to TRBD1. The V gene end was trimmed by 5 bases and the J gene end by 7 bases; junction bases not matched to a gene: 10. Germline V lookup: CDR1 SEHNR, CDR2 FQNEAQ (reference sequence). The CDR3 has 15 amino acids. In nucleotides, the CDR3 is TGTGCCAGCAGCGAACGACAGGGTGATATTGAAAAACTGTTTTTT. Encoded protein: CASSERQGDIEKLFF.

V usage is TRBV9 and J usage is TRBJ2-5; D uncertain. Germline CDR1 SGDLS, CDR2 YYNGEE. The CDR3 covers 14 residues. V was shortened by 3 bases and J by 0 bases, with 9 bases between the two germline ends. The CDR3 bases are TGTGCCAGCAGCGCCAGACTGTACCAAGAGACCCAGTACTTC. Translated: CASSARLYQETQYF.

CDR3 region: CASSLERPRATQYF. The CDR3 DNA is TGTGCCAGCAGCTTGGAACGGCCGAGGGCTACGCAGTATTTT. The chain combines TRBV5-6 with TRBJ2-3; a weak D match, TRBD2 (5 bases). This CDR3 region has 14 residues. Trimming pared 0 bases from V and 8 bases from J, leaving 13 bases between. Germline loops: CDR1 SGHDT, CDR2 YYEEEE.